This T cell receptor (beta chain) was observed in a study of T cell responses to AZD1222 COVID-19 vaccine. Sequencing used immunoSEQ multiplex PCR; TCRdb keeps in-frame clones, though not all of them. Of over 150,000 clones listed, just over 90% are singletons. Per the germline V gene, CDR1 is MNHEY and CDR2 is SMNVEV (reference sequence). The CDR3 has 15 residues. The germline V and J ends were trimmed by 5 bases and 9 bases, with 17 bases remaining between them. As concerns this clone: Its antigen remains unidentified.

Points from the study as a whole: Unmutated regions of variants are reportedly targeted by nearly half of spike-specific TCRs. Among the donors, most were white British and more were female, and clonal diversity was possibly underestimated. Seropositivity was recorded at baseline in only a handful of AZD1222 recipients.

The clonotype was recovered from an adult in good health. Sequencing used peripheral blood, obtained on day 0 of AZD1222 vaccination. V is TRBV27 and J is TRBJ1-6; tentatively, D is TRBD1 (5 bases). The CDR3 coding sequence is TGTGCCAGCAGTCTCCTCCAGGGAGCAGGTTCACCCCTCCACTTT. Translating it yields CASSLLQGAGSPLHF.